This TCR beta chain was captured by sequencing in a study of blood T cell repertoires in COVID-19. Study in general: PBMCs, B-cell-depleted T cells, or T cells were the source of the cDNA or gDNA that made up the material.

How the authors handled the data: Estimated nucleated cell counts came from reference gene primer amplification. Produced via immunoSEQ multiplex PCR; TCRdb's table is partial and in-frame only. D and trimming come from the DNA, and the V and J calls and clone size come from that table. The data contain about 160,000 clones, more than 70% of them singletons. V dropped 1 base and J dropped 6 bases, with 5 bases sitting between them. The germline gives CDR1 SGHRS, CDR2 YFSETQ. The CDR3 consists of 12 residues. V usage is TRBV5-1 and J usage is TRBJ2-4; no definite D call. The TCR was taken from a woman aged 45-59 years in a cohort exposed to, infected with or recovered from COVID-19 (not recorded which). Sequenced: PBMCs or T cells enriched from blood (not recorded which). CDR3 sequence (DNA): TGCGCCAGCAGCTTGCCCGGAAACATTCAGTACTTC. Its protein product is CASSLPGNIQYF.